This T cell receptor beta chain was sequenced during a study of breast tumors, draining lymph nodes, adjacent tissues. Axillary draining lymph nodes of breast cancer patients supplied the node samples. The table lists this clonotype with many counts. TCRdb called the multiplex PCR reads again in MiXCR, with one record for every CDR3 protein. The data contain about 270,000 distinct CDR3 sequences, 30% of them seen just once; the ten biggest clones take up about 1.2%. Sequenced input: axillary lymph node tissue. This TCR was recovered from a female donor with breast cancer. Some clones in this sample may be carry-over from other donors' samples.

The CDR3 sequence is CASRLKGSSYEQYF. The CDR3 region has the DNA TGTGCCAGCAGGCTGAAGGGGAGCTCCTACGAGCAGTACTTC. The V gene is TRBV11-3, the J gene TRBJ2-7; possibly TRBD1 or TRBD2 for D (5 bases each). Trimming took 6 bases from V and 0 from J, leaving 12 bases between them. Germline V gene data show CDR1 as SGHNT and CDR2 as YENEEA. The CDR3 is made up of 14 amino acids.